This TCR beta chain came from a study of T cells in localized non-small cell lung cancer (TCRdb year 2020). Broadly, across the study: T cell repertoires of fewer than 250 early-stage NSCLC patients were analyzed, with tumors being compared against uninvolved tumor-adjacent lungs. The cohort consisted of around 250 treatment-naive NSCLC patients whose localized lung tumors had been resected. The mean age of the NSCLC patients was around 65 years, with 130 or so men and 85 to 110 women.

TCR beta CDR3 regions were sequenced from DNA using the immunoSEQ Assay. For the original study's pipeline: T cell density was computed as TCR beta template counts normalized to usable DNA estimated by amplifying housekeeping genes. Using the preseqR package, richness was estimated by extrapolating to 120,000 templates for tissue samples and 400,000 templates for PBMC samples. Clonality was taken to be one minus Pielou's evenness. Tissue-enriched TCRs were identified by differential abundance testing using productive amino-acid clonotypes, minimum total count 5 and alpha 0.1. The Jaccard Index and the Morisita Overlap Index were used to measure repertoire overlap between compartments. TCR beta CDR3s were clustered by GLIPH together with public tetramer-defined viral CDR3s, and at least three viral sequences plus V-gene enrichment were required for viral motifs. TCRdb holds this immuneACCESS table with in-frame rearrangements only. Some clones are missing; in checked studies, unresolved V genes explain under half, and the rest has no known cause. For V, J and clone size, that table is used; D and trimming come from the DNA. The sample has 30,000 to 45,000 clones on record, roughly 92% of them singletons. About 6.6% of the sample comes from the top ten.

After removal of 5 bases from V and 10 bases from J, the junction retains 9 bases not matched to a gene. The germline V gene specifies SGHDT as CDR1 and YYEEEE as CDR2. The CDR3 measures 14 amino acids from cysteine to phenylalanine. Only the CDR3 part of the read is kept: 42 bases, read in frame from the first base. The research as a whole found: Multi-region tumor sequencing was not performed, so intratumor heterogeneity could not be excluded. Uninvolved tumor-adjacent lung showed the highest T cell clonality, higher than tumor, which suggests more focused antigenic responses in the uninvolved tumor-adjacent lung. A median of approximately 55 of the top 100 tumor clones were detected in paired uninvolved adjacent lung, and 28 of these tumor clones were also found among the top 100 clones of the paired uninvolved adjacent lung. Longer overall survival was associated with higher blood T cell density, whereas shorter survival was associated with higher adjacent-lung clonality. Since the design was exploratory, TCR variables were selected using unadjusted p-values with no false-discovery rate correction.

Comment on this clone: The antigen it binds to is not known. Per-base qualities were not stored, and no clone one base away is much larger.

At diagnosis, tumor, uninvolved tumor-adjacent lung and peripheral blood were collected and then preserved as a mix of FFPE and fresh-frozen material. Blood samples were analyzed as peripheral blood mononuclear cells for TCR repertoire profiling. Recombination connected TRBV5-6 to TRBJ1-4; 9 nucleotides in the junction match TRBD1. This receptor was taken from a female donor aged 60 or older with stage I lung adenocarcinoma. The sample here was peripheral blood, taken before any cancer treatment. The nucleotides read TGTGCCAGCAGGGCCGGGACAGGGACGTCAAAACTGTTTTTT. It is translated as CASRAGTGTSKLFF. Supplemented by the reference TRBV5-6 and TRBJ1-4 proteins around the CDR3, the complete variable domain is DAGVTQSPTHLIKTRGQQVTLRCSPKSGHDTVSWYQQALGQGPQFIFQYYEEEERQRGNFPDRFSGHQFPNYSSELNVNALLLGDSALYLCASRAGTGTSKLFFGSGTQLSVL.